The rows below give T cell receptor beta chains drawn from one sample of a study of T cells in pancreatic ductal adenocarcinoma. The assay was immunoSEQ multiplex PCR, and TCRdb's table has in-frame clones only and misses some. The sample holds about 97,000 clones, about 95% seen once. The specimen was PBMCs. Source of these receptors: a human donor with pancreatic ductal adenocarcinoma. Both conserved end residues are part of each CDR3. The D gene is left open where the match is weak. Clone size is stated in some rows and not others, as once, few, many or a class when expanded.

J,size,V,D,CDR3,DNA
TRBJ2-3,once,TRBV7-2,NA,CASSPRFRGANTDTQYF,TGTGCCAGCAGCCCCAGATTCCGGGGGGCGAACACAGATACGCAGTATTTT
TRBJ2-7,NA,TRBV6-5,NA,CASSYGPLAPGEQYF,TGTGCCAGCAGTTATGGGCCCCTGGCCCCGGGGGAGCAGTACTTC
TRBJ2-7,NA,TRBV7-6,NA,CATNRGGYYEQYF,TGTGCCACCAACAGGGGGGGGTACTACGAGCAGTACTTC
TRBJ2-7,NA,TRBV10-3,TRBD1,CAIRGTGTYEQYF,TGTGCCATCAGGGGGACAGGAACCTACGAGCAGTACTTC
TRBJ2-2,NA,TRBV11-2,NA,CASSFAGSNTGELFF,TGTGCCAGCAGCTTTGCGGGTTCGAACACCGGGGAGCTGTTTTTT
TRBJ2-3,NA,TRBV12-5,TRBD2,CASASGGSDTQYF,TGTGCTAGTGCCTCTGGCGGGAGTGATACGCAGTATTTT
TRBJ2-7,NA,TRBV9,NA,CASSVDGGDYEQYF,TGTGCCAGCAGCGTAGATGGAGGGGACTACGAGCAGTACTTC
TRBJ1-1,NA,TRBV28,NA,CASSVPGQTRGEAFF,TGTGCCAGCAGTGTCCCGGGACAAACTAGAGGAGAAGCTTTCTTT
TRBJ2-1,NA,TRBV18,NA,CASSPDPSLINEQFF,TGTGCCAGCTCACCCGATCCTAGCCTAATCAATGAGCAGTTCTTC
TRBJ2-5,NA,TRBV2,NA,CASSEARAARYF,TGTGCCAGCAGTGAAGCGAGGGCAGCGCGGTACTTC
TRBJ1-1,NA,TRBV5-1,NA,CASIGGQEAFF,TGCGCCAGCATTGGAGGACAGGAAGCTTTCTTT
TRBJ2-3,NA,TRBV7-6,TRBD2,CASSRGYGLAVTDTQYF,TGTGCCAGCAGCCGAGGGTACGGGCTAGCGGTCACAGATACGCAGTATTTT
TRBJ2-3,NA,TRBV5-1,NA,CASSLLADLPDTQYF,TGCGCCAGCAGCTTGTTGGCAGATTTACCAGATACGCAGTATTTT
TRBJ2-1,NA,TRBV5-1,NA,CASSLPSQTTPNEQFF,TGCGCCAGCAGCTTACCCAGCCAGACTACTCCCAATGAGCAGTTCTTC
TRBJ2-3,once,TRBV29-1,TRBD1,CSVGGQGVGDTQYF,TGCAGCGTTGGAGGACAGGGGGTAGGTGATACGCAGTATTTT
TRBJ2-3,NA,TRBV7-9,TRBD2,CASSPPGLAGADTQYF,TGTGCCAGCAGCCCTCCGGGACTAGCGGGAGCCGATACGCAGTATTTT
TRBJ2-2,NA,TRBV5-5,NA,CASSLPQGGGELFF,TGTGCCAGCAGCCTGCCTCAGGGAGGCGGGGAGCTGTTTTTT
TRBJ1-5,NA,TRBV30,TRBD1,CAWSPTGNQPQHF,TGTGCCTGGAGCCCGACAGGGAATCAGCCCCAGCATTTT
TRBJ1-2,once,TRBV28,NA,CASGLTGRLYGYTF,TGTGCCAGCGGGCTTACCGGGAGGTTGTACGGCTACACCTTC
TRBJ2-3,NA,TRBV11-2,TRBD2,CASSSRLAVTSTDTQYF,TGTGCCAGCAGCTCTCGACTAGCGGTTACTAGCACAGATACGCAGTATTTT
TRBJ1-5,NA,TRBV2,TRBD1,CASSPGQDNQPQHF,TGTGCCAGCAGTCCGGGACAGGACAATCAGCCCCAGCATTTT
TRBJ1-5,once,TRBV9,TRBD1,CASSAGQGDNQPQHF,TGTGCCAGCAGCGCGGGACAGGGGGACAATCAGCCCCAGCATTTT
TRBJ1-1,NA,TRBV29-1,NA,CSASGASVGTEAFF,TGCAGCGCTTCGGGAGCGTCCGTCGGCACTGAAGCTTTCTTT
TRBJ1-2,NA,TRBV5-1,TRBD1,CASSLETGGGYTF,TGCGCCAGCAGCTTGGAAACAGGGGGGGGCTACACCTTC
TRBJ1-1,NA,TRBV10-3,NA,CAIAGGVGLDTEAFF,TGTGCCATCGCCGGGGGGGTAGGGTTGGACACTGAAGCTTTCTTT
TRBJ2-7,NA,TRBV6-5,TRBD1,CASSYTMGQPYEQYF,TGTGCCAGCAGTTACACGATGGGACAGCCTTACGAGCAGTACTTC
TRBJ1-1,few,TRBV30,NA,CAWSSYGGVNTEAFF,TGTGCCTGGAGTTCATATGGAGGGGTGAACACTGAAGCTTTCTTT
TRBJ2-7,NA,TRBV7-4,TRBD1,CASSLKQGHPYYEQYF,TGTGCCAGCAGCTTAAAACAGGGGCACCCATACTACGAGCAGTACTTC
TRBJ2-3,once,TRBV29-1,NA,CSVLSGTDTQYF,TGCAGCGTTCTTAGCGGCACAGATACGCAGTATTTT
TRBJ1-5,NA,TRBV7-9,TRBD1,CASSAGTGDLSNQPQHF,TGTGCCAGCAGCGCAGGGACAGGGGACCTTAGCAATCAGCCCCAGCATTTT
TRBJ2-4,NA,TRBV7-8,NA,CASSLEGLAKNIQYF,TGTGCCAGCAGCTTAGAGGGGCTAGCCAAAAACATTCAGTACTTC
TRBJ2-3,NA,TRBV9,NA,CASSVAATSTDTQYF,TGTGCCAGCAGCGTAGCTGCAACTAGCACAGATACGCAGTATTTT
TRBJ2-5,NA,TRBV19,NA,CASSMKGRRETQYF,TGTGCCAGTAGTATGAAAGGAAGGAGGGAGACCCAGTACTTC
TRBJ2-1,NA,TRBV6-6,TRBD2,CASSYGRVNEQFF,TGTGCCAGCAGTTACGGGAGGGTCAATGAGCAGTTCTTC
TRBJ2-2,NA,TRBV5-1,TRBD1,CASSPGTGNTGELFF,TGCGCCAGCAGCCCGGGGACAGGGAACACCGGGGAGCTGTTTTTT
TRBJ1-1,NA,TRBV18,NA,CASSPGQNTEAFF,TGTGCCAGCTCACCAGGCCAGAACACTGAAGCTTTCTTT
TRBJ2-5,NA,TRBV29-1,NA,CSGKSGQETQYF,TGCAGCGGTAAAAGCGGGCAAGAGACCCAGTACTTC
TRBJ2-7,NA,TRBV6-1,NA,CASSMAAEQYF,TGTGCCAGCAGCATGGCCGCCGAGCAGTACTTC
TRBJ1-1,NA,TRBV27,TRBD1,CASAWDRGRTEAFF,TGTGCCAGCGCCTGGGACAGGGGGCGAACTGAAGCTTTCTTT
TRBJ2-3,NA,TRBV18,NA,CASSPPNREQSDTQYF,TGTGCCAGCTCACCACCGAACAGGGAGCAAAGTGATACGCAGTATTTT
TRBJ2-2,NA,TRBV2,NA,CASRTTAGELFF,TGTGCCAGCAGAACGACTGCCGGGGAGCTGTTTTTT
TRBJ2-7,NA,TRBV5-8,TRBD2,CASSLALAGGPYEQYF,TGTGCCAGCAGCTTGGCACTAGCGGGAGGGCCCTACGAGCAGTACTTC
TRBJ1-5,NA,TRBV6-1,NA,CASSEPIFGRPKSNQPQHF,TGTGCCAGCAGTGAGCCTATTTTTGGTCGTCCTAAGAGCAATCAGCCCCAGCATTTT
TRBJ1-1,once,TRBV25-1,TRBD1,CASSPPGQGGQAEAFF,TGTGCCAGCAGTCCTCCGGGACAGGGAGGGCAGGCTGAAGCTTTCTTT
TRBJ2-4,NA,TRBV11-2,NA,CASSPTIDGETKNIQYF,TGTGCCAGCAGCCCGACGATTGATGGGGAGACCAAAAACATTCAGTACTTC
TRBJ1-2,NA,TRBV5-4,NA,CASSLDWGRVGYTF,TGTGCCAGCAGCTTGGACTGGGGGCGCGTTGGCTACACCTTC
TRBJ2-1,NA,TRBV5-1,TRBD1,CASSRDRGFVGEPNYNEQFF,TGCGCCAGCAGCCGAGACAGGGGATTCGTGGGAGAACCGAACTACAATGAGCAGTTCTTC